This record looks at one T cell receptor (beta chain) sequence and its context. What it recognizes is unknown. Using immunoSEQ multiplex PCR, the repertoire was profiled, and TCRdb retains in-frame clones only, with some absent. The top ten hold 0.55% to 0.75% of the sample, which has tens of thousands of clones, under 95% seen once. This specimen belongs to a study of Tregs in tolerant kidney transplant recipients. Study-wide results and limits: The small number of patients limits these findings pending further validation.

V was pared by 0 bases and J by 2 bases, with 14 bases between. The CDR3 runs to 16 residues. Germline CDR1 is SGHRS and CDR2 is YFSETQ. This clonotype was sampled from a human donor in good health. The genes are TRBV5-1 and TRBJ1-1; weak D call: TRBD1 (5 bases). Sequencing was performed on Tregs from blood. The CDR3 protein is CASSLGQTWGNTEAFF. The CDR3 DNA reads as TGCGCCAGCAGCTTGGGACAGACATGGGGCAACACTGAAGCTTTCTTT.